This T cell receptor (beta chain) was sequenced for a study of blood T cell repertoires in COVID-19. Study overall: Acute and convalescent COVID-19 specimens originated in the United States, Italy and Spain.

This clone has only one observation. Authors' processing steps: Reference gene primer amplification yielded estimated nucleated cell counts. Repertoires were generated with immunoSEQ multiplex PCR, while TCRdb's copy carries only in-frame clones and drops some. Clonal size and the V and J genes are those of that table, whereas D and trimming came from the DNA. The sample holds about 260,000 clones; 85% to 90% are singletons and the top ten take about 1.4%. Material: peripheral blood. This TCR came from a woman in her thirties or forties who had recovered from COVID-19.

This CDR3 reads CASSLAGAPYNEQFF. CDR3 nucleotide sequence: TGTGCCAGCAGCTTAGCGGGGGCTCCTTACAATGAGCAGTTCTTC. V and J are TRBV7-2 and TRBJ2-1; D may be TRBD1 (6 bases). The CDR3 has 15 amino acids. Germline values: CDR1 SGHTA, CDR2 FQGNSA. V lost 0 bases and J lost 4, with 10 bases in between.